This T cell receptor (beta chain) stems from a study of CXCR3-negative and CXCR3-positive naive CD8 T cells. About the study: TRB reads totalled about 140 million, about 1.5 +/- 0.3 million per library.

CDR1 and CDR2 (germline): SQVTM, ANQGSEA. This CDR3 comprises 12 residues. Concerning this clonotype: Its target is unknown.

Study-wide results and caveats: Cryopreservation partially decreased CXCR3 expression, and most assays used fresh PBMCs. Much lower diversity was found in memory CD8+ cells, while both naive subsets had comparably high diversity.

The libraries of TRB cDNA were constructed through 5' RACE using UMI labels. TCRdb processed the 5' RACE reads again and assigns one entry to each CDR3 protein, with no DNA. The sample table sets out some 130,000 distinct CDR3 sequences. The sequenced material came from naive CXCR3- CD8+ T cells from blood. Regarding subset: CD45RO-CCR7+CD27+CD95- naive CD8+ T cells lacking CXCR3 (TNR3-). The chain carries TRBV29-1 and TRBJ2-1. The source of this sequence is a human donor in good health. Some clones in this sample may be carry-over from other donors' samples. CDR3 sequence reads: CSELISYNEQFF.